This TCR beta chain emerged from a study of shared clonotypes between healthy human individuals (dated by TCRdb to 2019 to 2021). With respect to the entire study: Three men and a couple of women, aged 18 to 49 years, made up the cohort. For each donor, three plates each were used for CD4 naive and CD4 memory, two plates were used for CD8 naive, and one plate was used for CD8 memory. Leukapheresis yielded between about 0.94 and 9 billion PBMCs per donor. Libraries were prepared and TCR repertoires were sequenced by different laboratories using diverse techniques, in order to increase sequencing depth and limit assay-specific biases. Blood TCR repertoires of roughly 5 healthy adults were deeply sequenced to estimate repertoire size and the extent of clonotype sharing between individuals.

Regarding this clone: Its antigen is not yet known. Base quality data are lacking; no much larger clone is found one base away.

TCR CDR3 regions were amplified from genomic DNA by multiplex PCR using the deep immunoSEQ assay. Extracted genomic DNA from each cell subset was distributed evenly across all wells of several immunoSEQ 96-well plates, and each plate was treated as a replicate. For sorted subsets, around 0.2 ug genomic DNA, equal to 30,000 to 35,000 T cell genomes, was loaded into each replicate PCR. Purified libraries were measured with a Qubit 3.0 fluorometer, size-checked on a Bioanalyzer 2100, and measured again with the KAPA Library Quantification kit. Every immunoSEQ 96-well plate was sequenced on a dedicated single-read 150-cycle Illumina NextSeq 550 flow cell. Concerning the study's data processing: Because the immunoSEQ output included only junctional sequences and no quality scores, the filtering could not be the same as the filtering used for full-length reads. To assign V/J genes and CDR3, sequences were annotated using PyIR, a Python wrapper for IgBLAST v1.9, with IMGT germline references. Any read was removed if the V/J assignment was weak (E-value above 1e-6), the CDR3 was missing, or the read contained stop codons, out-of-frame junctions, or ambiguous translated residues. A V3J clonotype was defined by an identical inferred V gene, J gene, and CDR3 amino acid sequence. The percentage overlap between two repertoires was calculated by dividing the number of shared unique clonotypes by the size of the smaller repertoire. Richness of each repertoire was evaluated using RTK rarefaction, the Chao1 estimator, and Recon v2.1 estimates of unobserved clonotypes. Generation probabilities were computed with OLGA for all TCRbeta clonotypes obtained by the gDNA method from a few donors. Entries here come from immuneACCESS through TCRdb and include only in-frame sequences with V and J called. Some clones fail to appear in such tables; in the studies checked, an unresolved V gene covers under half of the shortfall, and the cause of the remainder is unknown. That table gives V, J and clone size, and the DNA gave D and trimming. The sample table contains some 2,000,000 clones; only one count was recorded for less than 95% of them. The ten largest clones take up 0.85% to 1.3% of the sample.

For the CD8 naive samples, CD45RO-negative cells were positively selected for CCR7, yielding a CD45RA+CCR7+ population from which TemRA cells were excluded. The donors were healthy, HIV-negative adults who had no recently reported acute infections or vaccinations. Every donor was a Caucasian adult living in Nashville, Tennessee, USA. Blood was obtained by leukapheresis, after which PBMCs were separated by Ficoll-Histopaque density gradient centrifugation and cryopreserved in liquid nitrogen vapor phase. Analytical flow cytometry was used to check the purity and quantity of every magnetically sorted T cell population. Each sorted fraction had its genomic DNA isolated and then quantified by UV absorbance on a Nanodrop 2000c. General study outcomes and caveats: Pairwise subsampling led to the expectation that sequencing depth would affect the degree of clonotype sharing among donors. Across a handful of donors, 4.5% to 6.5% of naive CD4, roughly 3.8% of naive CD8, 2.3% of memory CD4, and about 0.44% of memory CD8 clonotypes were shared. Larger estimated clonotype richness was generally found for naive subsets than for memory subsets. Because the study included a small number of donors, the genetic and exposure-history diversity represented was limited. Sampling was limited to blood, and TCR repertoires in tissue likely differ from TCR repertoires in blood. Clonotypes shared by all four sorted-subset donors showed higher generation probabilities than non-shared clonotypes. Rarefaction of sorted-subset datasets indicated incomplete sequencing despite the large sequencing depth.

The CDR3 contains 13 residues, cysteine and phenylalanine counted. Only the CDR3 DNA stays, 39 bases, in frame from base 1. The germline V gene (reference sequence) yields SEHNR for CDR1 and FQNEAQ for CDR2. Germline trimming: 5 bases from V, 6 bases from J; junction bases outside gene matches: 7. Material: naive CD8+ T cells sorted from blood. The sample's cell subset or site label is to be understood as: CD45RA+CCR7+. The chain is made from TRBV7-9 and TRBJ2-7; 7 nucleotides in the junction match TRBD1. The receptor's source is a man between 18 and 35 years old in good health. The DNA sequence is given as TGTGCCAGCAGCCACCCCGACAGGGTCGAGCAGTACTTC. Translated, it gives CASSHPDRVEQYF.